These 30 T cell receptor beta chains came from one sample sequenced in a study of blood T cell repertoires in COVID-19. Sequenced by immunoSEQ multiplex PCR; TCRdb stores in-frame clones only, minus some. The profile covers some 60,000 clones, with about 91% appearing a single time and over 2% taken by the ten largest. Sequencing was performed on peripheral blood. The receptor source for this set is a man in his 60s with acute or convalescent COVID-19.

The chain combines TRBV5-1 with TRBJ2-2; a weak D match, TRBD2 (6 bases). The CDR3 is 18 amino acids. Germline V gene sequence: CDR1 SGHRS, CDR2 YFSETQ. V was clipped by 4 bases and J by 5 bases, with 24 bases between them. The CDR3 loop is CASSPPPSGQVGTGELFF. The CDR3 DNA sequence: TGCGCCAGCAGCCCTCCGCCAAGCGGGCAGGTGGGGACCGGGGAGCTGTTTTTT.

The V and J genes are TRBV6-5 and TRBJ2-2; no reliable D call. The V end lost 6 bases, the J end lost 4 bases, and 12 bases lay between the germline ends. The germline CDR1 and CDR2 sequences are MNHEY and SVGAGI. The length of the CDR3 is 14 residues. The CDR3: CASSPLSSTGELFF. DNA of the CDR3: TGTGCCAGCAGCCCCCTCTCTAGCACCGGGGAGCTGTTTTTT.

The chain links TRBV28 to TRBJ2-5; 7 bases match TRBD1. CDR1 and CDR2 from the germline V gene are MDHEN and SYDVKM. Trimming at V came to 4 bases and at J to 5 bases, leaving 16 bases not matched to a gene. The CDR3 contains 17 residues. CDR3 DNA sequence: TGTGCCAGCAGTTCCTCCAGGGGGATCGGAGTAAAGGAGACCCAGTACTTC. Translating gives CASSSSRGIGVKETQYF.

The chain couples TRBV6-5 to TRBJ2-1, with unresolved D. This CDR3 comprises 13 residues. The germline CDR1 and CDR2 sequences are MNHEY and SVGAGI. V lost 5 bases and J 2 bases, leaving 7 bases between the germline ends. Written as DNA, the CDR3 is TGTGCCAGCAGTCTAGGAGCCTACAATGAGCAGTTCTTC. Its translation: CASSLGAYNEQFF.

Points on this clone: Its ends do not fully match the called genes, so a read error is possible. This rearrangement joins TRBV7-7 to TRBJ2-7; 8 bases are shared with TRBD1. Per germline, CDR1 SSHAT and CDR2 FNYEAQ (reference sequence). This CDR3 is 15 amino acids long. CDR3 loop: CASINSGQETYEQYF. In nucleotides, the CDR3 is TGTGCTAGCATTAACTCGGGACAGGAGACCTACGAGCAGTACTTC. The entire variable domain, with the rest obtained from reference TRBV7-7 and TRBJ2-7, is as follows: GAGVSQSPRYKVTKRGQDVTLRCDPISSHATLYWYQQALGQGPEFLTYFNYEAQPDKSGLPSDRFSAERPEGSISTLTIQRTEQRDSAMYRCASINSGQETYEQYFGPGTRLTVT.

Here the CDR3 reads CASRYDRGKGEEQFF. CDR3 nucleotide sequence: TGTGCCAGCAGATACGACAGGGGGAAAGGTGAAGAGCAGTTCTTC. The rearrangement links TRBV7-2 to TRBJ2-1, with 9 bases that match TRBD1. The trim removed 6 bases at V and 10 bases at J, leaving 13 bases unmatched. Germline CDR1 reads SGHTA; CDR2 reads FQGNSA. The CDR3 spans 15 residues.

The chain employs TRBV3-1 (or the pseudogene TRBV3-2) and TRBJ2-7; weak D call: TRBD2 (5 bases). This CDR3 is built from 19 residues. Trimming took off 0 bases at V and 4 bases at J, with 25 bases between the two ends. Germline V gene lookup returns CDR1 LGHDT and CDR2 YNNKEL (reference sequence). For the CDR3, the DNA is TGTGCCAGCAGCCAAGATCGGTACCAGCGGTTTACCCGCCGTTACGAGCAGTACTTC. Amino acids: CASSQDRYQRFTRRYEQYF.

V gene TRBV5-5 combines with J gene TRBJ2-7; D gene unclear. CDR1 and CDR2 from the germline V gene are SGHKS and YYEKEE (reference sequence). V shed 3 bases and J shed 2 bases, with 6 bases lying between them. The CDR3 loop spans 12 amino acids. CDR3 region: CASSSTAYEQYF. CDR3 DNA sequence: TGTGCCAGCAGCTCAACAGCCTACGAGCAGTACTTC.

This chain joins TRBV7-9 and TRBJ1-1; D gene uncertain. The germline gives CDR1 SEHNR, CDR2 FQNEAQ (reference sequence). The V end was cut by 1 base, the J end by 2 bases, with 5 bases between. The CDR3 contains 13 residues. CDR3 region: CASSLEPNTEAFF. For the CDR3, the DNA is TGTGCCAGCAGCTTAGAGCCAAACACTGAAGCTTTCTTT.

The V call is TRBV7-3, the J call TRBJ2-3, with 7 bases fitting TRBD1. Trimming took 4 bases from V and 0 from J; bases not matched to a gene: 4. The CDR3 length is 15 residues. The germline CDR1 and CDR2 sequences are SGHTA and FQGTGA. The CDR3 here is CASSSDRFSTDTQYF. The CDR3 DNA sequence: TGTGCCAGCAGCTCGGACAGGTTTAGCACAGATACGCAGTATTTT.

The rearrangement joins TRBV7-3 to TRBJ2-5; 8 bases line up with TRBD1. The V segment lost 5 bases and the J segment 1 base; nucleotides outside the gene matches: 6. Germline V CDR1 and CDR2: SGHTA, FQGTGA. The CDR3 length is 15 residues. Written as DNA, the CDR3 is TGTGCCAGCAGCCTCGACAGGGGCCCCCAAGAGACCCAGTACTTC. Protein: CASSLDRGPQETQYF.

The CDR3 protein is CASSQPVTNEKLFF. DNA of the CDR3: TGCGCCAGCAGTCAACCAGTTACTAATGAAAAACTGTTTTTT. This chain uses TRBV23-1 with TRBJ1-4; D uncertain. TRBV23-1 is noted as an ORF with a role that remains uncertain. The V and J ends lost 2 bases and 2 bases respectively, with 6 bases between them. The CDR3 totals 14 residues.

As for this clone: The germline gene is not matched at one end of the junction; a read error may be the cause. This sequence joins TRBV7-7 and TRBJ2-7; D perhaps matches TRBD2 (5 bases). Germline CDR1 SSHAT, CDR2 FNYEAQ (reference sequence). The CDR3 sequence is 16 residues long. Here the CDR3 reads CASSPLASGSSYEQYF. In DNA form, the CDR3 reads TGTGCTAGCAGTCCACTCGCTTCGGGAAGCTCCTACGAGCAGTACTTC.

V usage is TRBV15 and J usage is TRBJ2-5; TRBD1 matches 9 bases. In germline, CDR1 is LNHNV, CDR2 YYDKDF (reference sequence). The CDR3 loop spans 17 amino acids. V shed 1 base, J shed 4 bases, and the junction held 10 bases outside the gene matches. CDR3 region: CATSRGAGQGSRETQYF. CDR3 coding DNA: TGTGCCACCAGCAGAGGAGCCGGACAGGGGAGCCGAGAGACCCAGTACTTC.

The chain joins TRBV5-4 to TRBJ2-1; 14 bases fit TRBD2. Germline CDR1 reads SGHNT; CDR2 reads YYREEE (reference sequence). V was clipped by 4 bases and J by 2 bases; unmatched bases: 5. This CDR3 is built from 17 residues. The CDR3 spells CASSGGLAGGPYNEQFF. CDR3 in DNA: TGTGCCAGCAGCGGAGGACTAGCGGGAGGCCCCTACAATGAGCAGTTCTTC.

Notes on this clone: One junction end does not reproduce the germline sequence, and a read error may be involved. The V call is TRBV7-7, the J call TRBJ2-5; tentatively, D is TRBD1 (6 bases). In germline, CDR1 is SSHAT, CDR2 FNYEAQ (reference sequence). This CDR3 comprises 13 residues. CDR3: CASSPGQQETQYF. In nucleotides, the CDR3 is TGTGCTAGCAGTCCCGGACAGCAAGAGACCCAGTACTTC.

The chain has TRBV5-4 and TRBJ2-1; possibly TRBD2 for D (6 bases). CDR1 and CDR2 from the germline V gene are SGHNT and YYREEE (reference sequence). Deletions cut 0 bases from V and 5 bases from J, with 9 bases between. CDR3 length: 14 amino acids. The chain's CDR3 is CASSLGPSDNEQFF. In DNA, the CDR3 is TGTGCCAGCAGCTTGGGCCCTAGCGACAATGAGCAGTTCTTC.

V and J are TRBV28 and TRBJ2-5, with 11 nucleotides matching TRBD2. The CDR3 runs to 16 residues. In germline, CDR1 is MDHEN, CDR2 SYDVKM. Unmatched junction bases numbered 10, after V lost 6 bases and J lost 4 bases. In DNA form, the CDR3 reads TGTGCCAGCAGACCGAAACTAGCGGGGGTGCGAGAGACCCAGTACTTC. It is translated as CASRPKLAGVRETQYF.

A note on this clone: Other DNA sequences in the sample encode the same CDR3. V and J are TRBV12-3 or TRBV12-4 and TRBJ2-5; 7 positions match TRBD2. The CDR3 consists of 13 residues. V lost 0 bases, J lost 5 bases, and 0 bases stayed unmatched. The CDR3 region is CASSLAGGETQYF. The CDR3 bases are TGTGCCAGCAGTTTAGCGGGAGGGGAGACCCAGTACTTC.

The gene calls are TRBV30 and TRBJ2-7; 9 bases are a match to TRBD2. Looked up from germline, CDR1 is GTSNPN and CDR2 is SVGIG (reference sequence). Trimming took 2 bases from V and 7 from J; bases not matched to a gene: 9. This CDR3 contains 14 residues. CDR3 protein: CAWSQLAGVGEQYF. DNA for the CDR3: TGTGCCTGGAGTCAGTTAGCGGGAGTCGGTGAGCAGTACTTC.

The chain couples TRBV10-2 to TRBJ1-1; D unresolved. The V end was cut by 4 bases, the J end by 3 bases, with 15 bases between. Germline loops: CDR1 WSHSY, CDR2 SAAADI. CDR3 length: 15 amino acids. The CDR3 is CASSVRGERDTEAFF. CDR3 sequence (DNA): TGCGCCAGCAGTGTACGGGGTGAGAGGGACACTGAAGCTTTCTTT.

The chain has TRBV3-1 (or the pseudogene TRBV3-2) and TRBJ2-2; 8 bases match TRBD2. CDR3 size: 20 residues. V shed 4 bases and J 4 bases; nucleotides not matched to a gene: 20. Germline V gene sequence: CDR1 LGHDT, CDR2 YNNKEL (reference sequence). In DNA, the CDR3 is TGTGCCAGCAGCCGGAAACCCCTTGGCGGGGGGCCTCGCGGCACCGGGGAGCTGTTTTTT. It codes for CASSRKPLGGGPRGTGELFF.

A remark on this clone: One junction end does not reproduce the germline sequence, and a read error may be involved. The genes are TRBV7-7 and TRBJ2-5, with TRBD1 as a possible D gene (6 bases). CDR3 size: 13 residues. CDR1 and CDR2 from the germline V gene are SSHAT and FNYEAQ (reference sequence). This chain's CDR3 is CASSRDTWETQYF. CDR3 coding DNA: TGTGCTAGCAGCAGGGACACTTGGGAGACCCAGTACTTC.

This chain uses TRBV7-3 with TRBJ1-1; no reliable D call. The V gene's germline CDR1 is SGHTA and CDR2 FQGTGA. The CDR3 loop spans 13 amino acids. V lost 5 bases, J lost 1 base, and 8 bases lay in between. CDR3 loop: CASSQLRNTEAFF. CDR3 DNA sequence: TGTGCCAGCAGCCAACTCCGGAACACTGAAGCTTTCTTT.

The CDR3 here is CASSQAHGVLNYGYTF. The CDR3 DNA is TGCGCCAGCAGCCAAGCGCACGGGGTATTAAACTATGGCTACACCTTC. The chain uses TRBV4-3 and TRBJ1-2; D is unclear. CDR3 length: 16 amino acids. Deletions cut 1 base from V and 2 bases from J, with 14 bases between. CDR1 and CDR2 from the germline V gene are LGHNA and YSLEER.

The V gene is TRBV27, the J gene TRBJ1-1, with TRBD1 matching over 11 bases. The CDR3 contains 18 residues. Unmatched junction bases numbered 23, after V lost 7 bases and J lost 10 bases. From germline, CDR1 is MNHEY and CDR2 SMNVEV (reference sequence). DNA of the CDR3: TGTGCCAGCACCTCTCCTTCTCCGGGACAGGGGGTATTGTGTGGAGCTTTCTTT. Translating gives CASTSPSPGQGVLCGAFF.

V usage is TRBV19 and J usage is TRBJ2-1; the match to TRBD1 covers 11 bases. With 5 bases clipped from V and 9 bases from J, the junction kept 15 bases outside the gene matches. The CDR3 contains 17 residues. The germline CDR1 and CDR2 sequences are LNHDA and SQIVND (reference sequence). The CDR3, as DNA: TGTGCCAGTAGTCCGCAAAGCCCCCGGACAGGGGGCGGTGAGCAGTTCTTC. Its translation is CASSPQSPRTGGGEQFF.

This clone was counted only a few times. The chain links TRBV6-4 to TRBJ2-7, with TRBD2 matching over 7 bases. Trimming removed 6 bases from V and 3 bases from J; junction bases left unmatched: 11. The CDR3 runs to 15 residues. Germline-derived CDR1 and CDR2 are MRHNA and SNTAGT. This chain's CDR3 is CASRSSGTTFYEQYF. Written as DNA, the CDR3 is TGTGCCAGCAGATCCTCCGGGACTACCTTCTACGAGCAGTACTTC.

This rearrangement joins TRBV6-5 to TRBJ1-5; 7 bases match TRBD1. Germline V gene data show CDR1 as MNHEY and CDR2 as SVGAGI. Trimming removed 6 bases from V and 5 bases from J; junction bases left unmatched: 7. This CDR3 comprises 14 residues. The CDR3 loop reads CASRPGQRYQPQHF. The CDR3 DNA reads TGTGCCAGCAGACCGGGACAGAGATATCAGCCCCAGCATTTT.

V and J are TRBV6-5 and TRBJ1-5; TRBD1 agrees at 8 bases. CDR1 and CDR2 from the germline V gene are MNHEY and SVGAGI. V lost 6 bases, J lost 5 bases, and 9 bases stayed unmatched. The CDR3 consists of 15 residues. This CDR3 is CASRPDRGRDQPQHF. The CDR3 DNA follows: TGTGCCAGCAGACCCGACAGGGGAAGGGATCAGCCCCAGCATTTT.